The next 4 T cell receptor beta chains were all read from a single sample in a study of T cell responses to AZD1222 COVID-19 vaccine. The method was immunoSEQ multiplex PCR; TCRdb's version includes in-frame clones alone and lacks a portion of them. The table lists tens of thousands of clones, roughly 85% of them singletons. Sequenced here: peripheral blood, sampled on day 0 of AZD1222 vaccination. All receptors derive from an adult in good health.

The chain has TRBV5-1 and TRBJ2-3, with D perhaps matching TRBD1 (5 bases). Germline V gene data show CDR1 as SGHRS and CDR2 as YFSETQ. Trimming cost V 4 bases and J 4 bases, with 10 bases left between them. The CDR3 contains 13 residues. CDR3 protein: CASSTTGADTQYF. CDR3 nucleotide sequence: TGCGCCAGCAGCACCACAGGTGCAGATACGCAGTATTTT.

This clone appeared a few times. V and J are TRBV2 and TRBJ2-2; D gene uncertain. Germline V gives CDR1 SNHLY, CDR2 FYNNEI. Trimming took off 3 bases at V and 6 bases at J, with 23 bases between the two ends. This CDR3 has 18 amino acids. CDR3 sequence reads: CASSEVFGTTHRAGELFF. The CDR3 nucleotides read TGTGCCAGCAGTGAGGTGTTCGGCACAACCCACCGGGCCGGGGAGCTGTTTTTT.

The rearrangement links TRBV3-1 (or the pseudogene TRBV3-2) to TRBJ1-1; 7 bases fit TRBD1. This CDR3 comprises 15 residues. The germline V gene encodes CDR1 LGHDT and CDR2 YNNKEL (reference sequence). The trim removed 4 bases at V and 2 bases at J, leaving 7 bases unmatched. The CDR3 coding sequence is TGTGCCAGCAGCCTCCCAGGGGACAGAAACACTGAAGCTTTCTTT. It codes for CASSLPGDRNTEAFF.

The V and J genes are TRBV4-2 and TRBJ1-1; TRBD1 matches 8 bases. With V trimmed by 4 bases and J by 5 bases, 9 bases remained unmatched. The CDR3 is made up of 15 amino acids. CDR1 is LGHNA, CDR2 YNFKEQ, per germline. As DNA, the CDR3 is TGTGCCAGCAGCCGAGATACAGGGGGTAGGACTGAAGCTTTCTTT. It encodes CASSRDTGGRTEAFF.